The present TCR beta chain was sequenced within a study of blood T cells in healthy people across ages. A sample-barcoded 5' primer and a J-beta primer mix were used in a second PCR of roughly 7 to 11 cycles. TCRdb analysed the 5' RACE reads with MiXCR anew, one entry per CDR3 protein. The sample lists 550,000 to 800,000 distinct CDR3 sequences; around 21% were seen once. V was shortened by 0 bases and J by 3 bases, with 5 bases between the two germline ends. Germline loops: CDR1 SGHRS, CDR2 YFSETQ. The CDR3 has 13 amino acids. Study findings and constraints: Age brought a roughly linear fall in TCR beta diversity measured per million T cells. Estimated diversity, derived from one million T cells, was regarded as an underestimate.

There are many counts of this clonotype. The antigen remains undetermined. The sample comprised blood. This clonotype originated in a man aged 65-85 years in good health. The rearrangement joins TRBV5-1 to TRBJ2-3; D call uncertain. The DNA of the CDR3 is TGCGCCAGCAGCTTGGGGTTTACAGATACGCAGTATTTT. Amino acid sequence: CASSLGFTDTQYF.